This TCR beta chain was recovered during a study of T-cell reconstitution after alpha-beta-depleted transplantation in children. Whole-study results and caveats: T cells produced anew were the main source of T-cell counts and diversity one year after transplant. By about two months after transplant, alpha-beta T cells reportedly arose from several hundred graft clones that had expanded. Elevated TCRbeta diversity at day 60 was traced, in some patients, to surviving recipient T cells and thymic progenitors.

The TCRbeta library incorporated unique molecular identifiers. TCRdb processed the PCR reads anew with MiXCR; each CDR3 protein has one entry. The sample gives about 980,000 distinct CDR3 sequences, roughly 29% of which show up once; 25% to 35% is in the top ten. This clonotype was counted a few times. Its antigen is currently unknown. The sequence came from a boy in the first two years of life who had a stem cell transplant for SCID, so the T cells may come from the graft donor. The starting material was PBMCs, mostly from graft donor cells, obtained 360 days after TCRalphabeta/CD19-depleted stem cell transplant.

The CDR3 here is CASSEERGGGPNTGELFF. The CDR3 nucleotides read TGTGCCAGCAGTGAAGAGAGGGGCGGGGGTCCGAACACCGGGGAGCTGTTTTTT. The chain uses TRBV2 and TRBJ2-2; 7 positions agree with TRBD2. This CDR3 is built from 18 residues. Germline V gives CDR1 SNHLY, CDR2 FYNNEI. Trimming took 1 base from V and 0 from J; bases not matched to a gene: 8.